Listed below are T cell receptor beta chains from one sample, sequenced in a study of CD8 T cells in Susac syndrome. TCRdb reprocessed the immunoSEQ multiplex PCR reads via MiXCR and lists one record per CDR3 protein. Found here are about 140,000 distinct CDR3 sequences, approximately 95% of them singletons; the top ten hold about 0.14%. Sequencing was done on a sample of CD4+ T cells from PBMCs. The receptors stem from a human donor with Susac syndrome. Each CDR3 is given with its conserved first and last residue. D genes are given only for firm matches. Clone size, where shown, is once, few, many, or a class for clones that have expanded.

j_gene | v_gene | abundance | d_gene | CDR3nt | CDR3aa
TRBJ2-2 | TRBV3-1 | . | . | TGTGCCAGCAGCCAACGAACCGGGGAGCTGTTTTTT | CASSQRTGELFF
TRBJ2-5 | TRBV11-1 | . | TRBD1 | TGTGCCAGCAGCTTGGTCGGGACAGGGGATAAAGAGACCCAGTACTTC | CASSLVGTGDKETQYF
TRBJ1-4 | TRBV5-1 | . | . | TGCGCCAGCAGCTTGGGTGGAACTAATGAAAAACTGTTTTTT | CASSLGGTNEKLFF
TRBJ1-1 | TRBV12-3/TRBV12-4 | . | . | TGTGCCAGCAGTTTCGGGGGGGAATTGGAAGCTTTCTTT | CASSFGGELEAFF
TRBJ2-1 | TRBV20-1 | . | . | TGCAGTGCTAGACCCCAGTTTTCGGTGAAGAGTAATGAGCAGTTCTTC | CSARPQFSVKSNEQFF
TRBJ1-6 | TRBV7-9 | once | . | TGTGCCAGCAGCCGGCAAGAGGAGACACCCCTCCACTTT | CASSRQEETPLHF
TRBJ1-2 | TRBV6-5 | . | . | TGTGCCAGCAGATTGGGGCGCGGAGGTGGCTACACCTTC | CASRLGRGGGYTF
TRBJ2-7 | TRBV20-1 | . | . | TGCAGTGCTAGAGCAGGGGCTAACGAGCAGTACTTC | CSARAGANEQYF
TRBJ1-1 | TRBV6-1 | . | TRBD1 | TGTGCCAGCAGTGCGTGGACAGGGGGTCACACTGAAGCTTTCTTT | CASSAWTGGHTEAFF
TRBJ1-4 | TRBV20-1 | . | . | TGCAGTGCTTGGAGCGTTAATGAAAAACTGTTTTTT | CSAWSVNEKLFF
TRBJ1-5 | TRBV20-1 | . | TRBD1 | TGCAGTGCTGGGACAGTGAGGGTCGGCAATCAGCCCCAGCATTTT | CSAGTVRVGNQPQHF
TRBJ1-4 | TRBV4-1 | . | . | TGCGCCAGCAGCCAAGGCAGGCGAACTAATGAAAAACTGTTTTTT | CASSQGRRTNEKLFF
TRBJ1-5 | TRBV30 | . | . | TGTGCCTGGAGTCCTCACATCATGAGCAATCAGCCCCAGCATTTT | CAWSPHIMSNQPQHF
TRBJ2-6 | TRBV30 | . | TRBD1 | TGTGCCTGGAGTGATACGGACAGGGGGCTTGGGGCCAACGTCCTGACTTTC | CAWSDTDRGLGANVLTF
TRBJ2-1 | TRBV12-3/TRBV12-4 | once | . | TGTGCCAGCAGTTCCGGGTCCGGGGGTGGCTACAATGAGCAGTTCTTC | CASSSGSGGGYNEQFF
TRBJ1-4 | TRBV20-1 | . | TRBD1 | TGCAGTGCTAGAGAAGGGGGCCTGAGAGAAAAACTGTTTTTT | CSAREGGLREKLFF
TRBJ1-2 | TRBV2 | . | . | TGTGCCAGCAGTGAAGGGGGCCGGATCCGGGACTATGGCTACACCTTC | CASSEGGRIRDYGYTF
TRBJ1-2 | TRBV15 | . | . | TGTGCCACCAGCAGGCTACAGGGTAACAATGGCTACACCTTC | CATSRLQGNNGYTF
TRBJ2-1 | TRBV29-1 | . | TRBD2 | TGCAGCGCCGACCGACTAGCGGGAGGGCGGGATGAGCAGTTCTTC | CSADRLAGGRDEQFF
TRBJ2-1 | TRBV9 | . | . | TGTGCCAGCAGCGAGAATGATAGCGGTGAGCAGTTCTTC | CASSENDSGEQFF
TRBJ1-1 | TRBV4-1 | . | TRBD1 | TGCGCCAGCAGCGTGGGACAGGTGAGGGTCTTAAGGGCTGAAGCTTTCTTT | CASSVGQVRVLRAEAFF
TRBJ1-5 | TRBV5-6 | . | . | TGTGCCAGCAGCCGGATTCAGGGGAATCAGCCCCAGCATTTT | CASSRIQGNQPQHF
TRBJ2-1 | TRBV27 | . | . | TGTGCCAGCAGTCCAAACCCCGGGACCGATGGCAGGCTCTTC | CASSPNPGTDGRLF
TRBJ1-2 | TRBV7-9 | . | TRBD1 | TGTGCCAGCAGCCCTAGGAACGGACAGGGGATTTATGGCTACACCTTC | CASSPRNGQGIYGYTF
TRBJ2-5 | TRBV6-5 | . | TRBD1 | TGTGCCAGCAGTTACGCGGGGACAGGGAAAGAGACCCAGTACTTC | CASSYAGTGKETQYF
TRBJ2-7 | TRBV30 | . | . | TGTGCCTGGAGCCGGTACATCTCCTACGAGCAGTACTTC | CAWSRYISYEQYF
TRBJ2-2 | TRBV7-3 | . | . | TGTGCCAGCGGTTTTGGGGGGACTACCGGGGAGCTGTTTTTT | CASGFGGTTGELFF
TRBJ2-7 | TRBV18 | . | . | TGTGCCAGCTCACCGGACAGTCGCTACGAGCAGTACTTC | CASSPDSRYEQYF
TRBJ2-7 | TRBV10-2 | . | . | TGCGCCAGCAGCGAGAGGCCCAAGTACGAGCAGTACTTC | CASSERPKYEQYF
TRBJ1-2 | TRBV3-1 | . | . | TGTGCCAGCAGCCCCGGACGGGGATCTAACTATGGCTACACCTTC | CASSPGRGSNYGYTF
TRBJ1-1 | TRBV29-1 | . | TRBD1 | TGCAGCGTGACAGGGACCCCGAACACTGAAGCTTTCTTT | CSVTGTPNTEAFF
TRBJ2-7 | TRBV30 | . | . | TGTGCCTGGACCCTCATGAACTCCTACGAGCAGTACTTC | CAWTLMNSYEQYF
TRBJ2-3 | TRBV29-1 | . | . | TGCAGCGTTGGTAAGGGGATCAGCACAGATACGCAGTATTTT | CSVGKGISTDTQYF
TRBJ1-6 | TRBV30 | once | TRBD1 | TGTGCCTGGGCCGGGACAGCCCCCATGGCCCTCCACTTT | CAWAGTAPMALHF
TRBJ2-7 | TRBV29-1 | . | . | TGCAGCGTTGAACAGGGCTACGAGCAGTACTTC | CSVEQGYEQYF